The clone carrying this TCR beta chain showed up just a few times. Antigen unknown. Sample treatment: roughly 10-day PBMC culture with coronavirus spike peptide pools or control peptides (ViraFEST assay). For ViraFEST, peptide pools expanded antigen-specific T cells, after which the TCRs were sequenced. The Oncomine TCR Beta short-read assay was applied to DNA of cultured CD4+ T cells. TCRdb itself ran the PCR reads through MiXCR, one entry per CDR3 protein. The sample yields 2,500 to 4,000 distinct CDR3 sequences, roughly 24% seen once. The sample belongs to a study of vaccination and CD4 T cells after COVID-19. J lost 1 base, V lost 2 bases, and 1 base had no gene match. The CDR3 runs 14 residues. CDR1 and CDR2 (germline): DFQATT, SNEGSKA (reference sequence).

The chain links TRBV20-1 to TRBJ2-3, with 9 bases identical to TRBD2. This clonotype originated in a human donor who had recovered from COVID-19. The source was CD4+ T cells from blood, cultured in vitro, collected after SARS-CoV-2 vaccination. The CDR3 DNA reads as TGCAGTGCTAGACGCGGGGGGGGCACAGATACGCAGTATTTT. Its protein product is CSARRGGGTDTQYF.